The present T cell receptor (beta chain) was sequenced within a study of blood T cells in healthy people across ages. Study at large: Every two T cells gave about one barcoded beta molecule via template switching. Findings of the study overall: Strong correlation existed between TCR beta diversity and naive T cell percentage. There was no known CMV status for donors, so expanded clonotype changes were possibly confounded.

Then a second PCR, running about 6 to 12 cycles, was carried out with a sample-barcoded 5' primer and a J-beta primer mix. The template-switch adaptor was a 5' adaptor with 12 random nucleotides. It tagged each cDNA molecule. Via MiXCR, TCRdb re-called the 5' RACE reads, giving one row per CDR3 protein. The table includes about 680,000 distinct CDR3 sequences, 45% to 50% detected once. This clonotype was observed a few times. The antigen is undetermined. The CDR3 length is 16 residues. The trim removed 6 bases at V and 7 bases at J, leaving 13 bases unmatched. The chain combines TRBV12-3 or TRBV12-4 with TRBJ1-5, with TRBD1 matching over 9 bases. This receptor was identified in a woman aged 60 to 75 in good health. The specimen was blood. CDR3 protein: CASRAGTGSGGQPQHF. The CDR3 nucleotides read TGTGCCAGCAGGGCCGGGACAGGGAGTGGGGGACAGCCCCAGCATTTT.